Each of the 2 T cell receptor beta chains below was sequenced from the same sample in a study of identical twins. In TCRdb, the 5' RACE reads were re-called with MiXCR into one record per CDR3 protein. The data hold about 720,000 distinct CDR3 sequences, with 15% to 20% observed a single time. The sample was also reused in another study, on T cells expressing NK-cell markers.

Sequencing was performed on PBMCs. The origin of the receptors is a woman between 18 and 29 years old in good health.

This clonotype has only a few counts. The rearrangement joins TRBV29-1 to TRBJ1-4, with 11 bases matching TRBD1. Germline V gives CDR1 SQVTM, CDR2 ANQGSEA. CDR3 length: 13 residues. Unmatched junction bases numbered 5, after V lost 4 bases and J lost 10 bases. This CDR3 is CSVGGQGVGKLFF. Written as DNA, the CDR3 is TGCAGCGTTGGGGGACAGGGGGTCGGAAAACTGTTTTTT.

The table lists this clonotype with a few counts. V is TRBV10-3 and J is TRBJ2-3; D possibly corresponds to TRBD1 (6 bases). This CDR3 spans 15 amino acids. Germline V lookup: CDR1 ENHRY, CDR2 SYGVKD. Between the trimmed V and J ends, which lost 2 bases and 4 bases, there was a span of 13 bases. The CDR3 is CAISEPGALADTQYF. The CDR3, as DNA: TGTGCCATCAGTGAGCCAGGGGCGCTGGCAGATACGCAGTATTTT.